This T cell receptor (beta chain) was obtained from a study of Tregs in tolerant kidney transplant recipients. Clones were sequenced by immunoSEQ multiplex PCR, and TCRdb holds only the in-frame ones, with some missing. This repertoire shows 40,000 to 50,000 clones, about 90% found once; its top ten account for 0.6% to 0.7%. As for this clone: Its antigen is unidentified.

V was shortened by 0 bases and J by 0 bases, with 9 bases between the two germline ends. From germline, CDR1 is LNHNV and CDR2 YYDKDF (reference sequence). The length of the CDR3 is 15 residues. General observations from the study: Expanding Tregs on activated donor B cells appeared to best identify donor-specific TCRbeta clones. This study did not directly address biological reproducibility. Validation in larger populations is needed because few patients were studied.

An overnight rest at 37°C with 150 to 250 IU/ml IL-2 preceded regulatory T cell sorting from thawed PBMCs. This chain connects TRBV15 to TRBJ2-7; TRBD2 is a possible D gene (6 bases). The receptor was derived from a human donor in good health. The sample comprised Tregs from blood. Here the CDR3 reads CATSRDHGSSYEQYF. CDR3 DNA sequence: TGTGCCACCAGCAGAGATCACGGGAGCTCCTACGAGCAGTACTTC. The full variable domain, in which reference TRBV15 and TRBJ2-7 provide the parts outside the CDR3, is DAMVIQNPRYQVTQFGKPVTLSCSQTLNHNVMYWYQQKSSQAPKLLFHYYDKDFNNEADTPDNFQSRRPNTSFCFLDIRSPGLGDTAMYLCATSRDHGSSYEQYFGPGTRLTVT.